These 29 T cell receptor beta chains were sequenced from one sample in a study of T cell clonotyping in hematopoietic cell transplantation. Measured with immunoSEQ multiplex PCR; TCRdb has only the in-frame clones, and not every one. Of roughly 50,000 clones in the sample, 85% to 90% were seen once. Time point given: recipient sample about 28 days before transplant, after cytoreduction. Sample: peripheral blood mononuclear cells, taken before stem cell transplant. Every receptor here comes from a man between 60 and 75 years old with biphenotypic leukemia. Some clones in this sample may be carry-over from other donors' samples.

The chain employs TRBV14 and TRBJ2-3; D gene uncertain. The V gene lost 3 bases and the J gene lost 0 bases, with 13 bases spanning the gap. This CDR3 contains 16 residues. Germline lookup yields CDR1 SGHDN and CDR2 FVKESK. In nucleotides, the CDR3 is TGTGCCAGCAGCCACTTGGCGGCTTCTAGCACAGATACGCAGTATTTT. Its protein product is CASSHLAASSTDTQYF. The full variable domain, in which reference TRBV14 and TRBJ2-3 provide the parts outside the CDR3, is EAGVTQFPSHSVIEKGQTVTLRCDPISGHDNLYWYRRVMGKEIKFLLHFVKESKQDESGMPNNRFLAERTGGTYSTLKVQPAELEDSGVYFCASSHLAASSTDTQYFGPGTRLTVL.

The J gene is TRBJ2-7, the V gene TRBV6-4; D may be TRBD1 (5 bases). Germline values: CDR1 MRHNA, CDR2 SNTAGT. CDR3 length: 14 residues. The V and J ends lost 8 bases and 0 bases respectively, with 14 bases between them. CDR3 nucleotides: TGTGCCAGCTACGGGTACAGGCACTCCTACGAGCAGTACTTC. As protein: CASYGYRHSYEQYF.

V gene TRBV5-1 combines with J gene TRBJ1-1; D gene uncertain. V was shortened by 0 bases and J by 5 bases, with 11 bases between the two germline ends. CDR1 and CDR2 from the germline V gene are SGHRS and YFSETQ. The CDR3 consists of 14 residues. CDR3 amino acids: CASSLDEDMTEAFF. CDR3 nucleotides: TGCGCCAGCAGCTTGGATGAGGATATGACTGAAGCTTTCTTT.

The V call is TRBV28, the J call TRBJ1-1; TRBD1 matches 8 bases. The J segment lost 3 bases and the V segment lost 3 bases, leaving 6 bases of the junction unmatched. CDR1 is MDHEN, CDR2 SYDVKM, per germline. There are 15 residues in the CDR3. CDR3 in amino acids: CASSFHPGGHTEAFF. In DNA, the CDR3 is TGTGCCAGCAGTTTCCACCCAGGGGGCCACACTGAAGCTTTCTTT.

The chain is built from TRBV6-5 and TRBJ1-4, with a tentative D call TRBD1 (5 bases). CDR1 and CDR2 (germline): MNHEY, SVGAGI. The CDR3 extends over 14 amino acids. The V gene lost 6 bases and the J gene lost 5 bases, with 13 bases spanning the gap. The CDR3 protein is CASRTGPTNEKLFF. In DNA, the CDR3 is TGTGCCAGCAGAACGGGACCGACGAATGAAAAACTGTTTTTT.

The V and J genes are TRBV28 and TRBJ1-1, with a weak D call TRBD1 (6 bases). V lost 3 bases and J 5 bases, leaving 10 bases between the germline ends. The CDR3 consists of 13 residues. Germline V gene data show CDR1 as MDHEN and CDR2 as SYDVKM. Written as DNA, the CDR3 is TGTGCCAGCAGTTTCGCAGGGGTAACTGAAGCTTTCTTT. Translating gives CASSFAGVTEAFF.

The V and J genes are TRBV2 and TRBJ2-1, with TRBD2 identical over 15 bases. V lost 5 bases, J lost 4 bases, and 3 bases stayed unmatched. The CDR3 has 16 residues. Germline V gene data show CDR1 as SNHLY and CDR2 as FYNNEI. The CDR3, as DNA: TGTGCCAGCAGTTGGACTAGCGGGAGGGCTTACAATGAGCAGTTCTTC. The encoded protein is CASSWTSGRAYNEQFF. Complete variable domain (other parts from reference TRBV2 and TRBJ2-1): EPEVTQTPSHQVTQMGQEVILRCVPISNHLYFYWYRQILGQKVEFLVSFYNNEISEKSEIFDDQFSVERPDGSNFTLKIRSTKLEDSAMYFCASSWTSGRAYNEQFFGPGTRLTVL.

The rearrangement joins TRBV30 to TRBJ1-1, with D hard to call. The V end lost 4 bases, the J end lost 0 bases, and 18 bases lay between the germline ends. Germline V gene lookup returns CDR1 GTSNPN and CDR2 SVGIG (reference sequence). The CDR3 length is 16 residues. CDR3: CAWKAPSTSLNTEAFF. The CDR3 DNA is TGTGCCTGGAAGGCACCATCCACCTCCTTGAACACTGAAGCTTTCTTT. The whole variable domain, filled in from reference TRBV30 and TRBJ1-1, reads SQTIHQWPATLVQPVGSPLSLECTVEGTSNPNLYWYRQAAGRGLQLLFYSVGIGQISSEVPQNLSASRPQDRQFILSSKKLLLSDSGFYLCAWKAPSTSLNTEAFFGQGTRLTVV.

V and J are TRBV5-4 and TRBJ2-7; D remains ambiguous. The V end was cut by 3 bases, the J end by 1 base, with 8 bases between. The CDR3 contains 13 residues. The germline V gene encodes CDR1 SGHNT and CDR2 YYREEE (reference sequence). The CDR3 bases are TGTGCCAGCAGCTCGGCTGATTCCTACGAGCAGTACTTC. Its translation is CASSSADSYEQYF. Variable domain in full (rest from reference TRBV5-4 and TRBJ2-7): ETGVTQSPTHLIKTRGQQVTLRCSSQSGHNTVSWYQQALGQGPQFIFQYYREEENGRGNFPPRFSGLQFPNYSSELNVNALELDDSALYLCASSSADSYEQYFGPGTRLTVT.

The chain is built from TRBV28 and TRBJ1-2; D remains unclear. This CDR3 contains 14 residues. Germline V gene data show CDR1 as MDHEN and CDR2 as SYDVKM. Trimming removed 6 bases from V and 4 bases from J, with 15 bases in between. CDR3 bases: TGTGCCAGCAGCACTCCCGTAGCCCGCTATGGCTACACCTTC. Translating gives CASSTPVARYGYTF.

V gene TRBV2 combines with J gene TRBJ1-2; no clear D. The CDR3 sequence is 13 residues long. CDR1 is SNHLY, CDR2 FYNNEI, per germline. The V end was cut by 7 bases, the J end by 0 bases, with 9 bases between. In DNA form, the CDR3 reads TGTGCCAGCAATACCTTCTCTAACTATGGCTACACCTTC. It specifies CASNTFSNYGYTF.

Here the CDR3 DNA reads TGTGCCAGCAGAGGACAGGGCACAAGGGGCTACACCTTC. Protein: CASRGQGTRGYTF. This chain joins TRBV2 and TRBJ1-2, with 8 bases fitting TRBD1. This CDR3 has 13 residues. Germline CDR1 and CDR2: SNHLY and FYNNEI. J gave up 8 bases and V 6 bases, and 8 bases lay outside the gene matches.

The chain combines TRBV30 with TRBJ2-2, with D perhaps matching TRBD2 (5 bases). CDR3 length: 15 amino acids. Germline-derived CDR1 and CDR2 are GTSNPN and SVGIG (reference sequence). The V end was cut by 3 bases, the J end by 1 base, with 12 bases between. The DNA for the CDR3 is TGTGCCTGGAGACCGCTAGCCCGGAACACCGGGGAGCTGTTTTTT. Translation: CAWRPLARNTGELFF.

This clone was seen only once. The chain combines TRBV20-1 with TRBJ1-1, with TRBD1 identical over 8 bases. V trimming: 6 bases; J trimming: 7 bases; junction bases outside the gene matches: 4. This CDR3 comprises 11 residues. Germline CDR1 reads DFQATT; CDR2 reads SNEGSKA (reference sequence). DNA for the CDR3: TGCAGTGCCCGGGGACAGGTTGAAGCTTTCTTT. Its translation is CSARGQVEAFF.

V is TRBV9 and J is TRBJ2-5; TRBD1 aligns across 7 bases. The CDR3 runs 17 residues. The junction had 13 bases not matched to a gene; V was cut back by 3 bases and J by 2 bases. Germline-derived CDR1 and CDR2 are SGDLS and YYNGEE. In nucleotides, the CDR3 is TGTGCCAGCAGCGAACGTTCCGGGACAGCTTTGCAAGAGACCCAGTACTTC. This sequence encodes CASSERSGTALQETQYF.

The chain combines TRBV7-9 with TRBJ2-1; TRBD2 matches at 10 bases. Unmatched junction bases numbered 14, after V lost 5 bases and J lost 1 base. CDR1 and CDR2 from the germline V gene are SEHNR and FQNEAQ (reference sequence). The CDR3 runs 19 residues. The CDR3 is CASSPRASGRAGSYNEQFF. The CDR3 nucleotides read TGTGCCAGCAGCCCCAGGGCTAGCGGGAGAGCGGGGTCCTACAATGAGCAGTTCTTC.

CDR3 sequence (DNA): TGTGCCAGCAGTGGGGGACAGGCTTGGGGGTATGGCTACACCTTC. This gives the protein CASSGGQAWGYGYTF. The chain uses TRBV6-6 and TRBJ1-2, with 8 bases aligning to TRBD1. This CDR3 region has 15 residues. V lost 5 bases, J lost 5 bases, and 10 bases stayed unmatched. The germline CDR1 and CDR2 sequences are MNHNY and SVGAGI (reference sequence).

The chain uses TRBV5-1 and TRBJ2-2, with D possibly TRBD1 on 5 matching bases. This CDR3 has 15 amino acids. Trimming left V 0 bases short and J 6 bases short, with 12 bases between. CDR1 and CDR2 from the germline V gene are SGHRS and YFSETQ. The CDR3 DNA reads TGCGCCAGCAGCTTGGCTCAGGGATTGGCCGGGGAGCTGTTTTTT. It codes for CASSLAQGLAGELFF.

The rearrangement links TRBV2 to TRBJ2-7; D is uncertain. Germline V gives CDR1 SNHLY, CDR2 FYNNEI. This CDR3 spans 14 amino acids. Trimming took 4 bases from V and 3 from J, leaving 13 bases between them. CDR3 sequence (DNA): TGTGCCAGCAGTGGACCAGCGATCGACTACGAGCAGTACTTC. It codes for CASSGPAIDYEQYF.

The rearrangement uses TRBV7-9 and TRBJ1-2; tentative D call: TRBD1 (5 bases). CDR3 length: 17 residues. Germline-derived CDR1 and CDR2 are SEHNR and FQNEAQ (reference sequence). V dropped 2 bases and J dropped 3 bases, with 19 bases sitting between them. The CDR3 DNA sequence: TGTGCCAGCAGCTTACCATTAACAGGACGGGAGGACTATGGCTACACCTTC. Translation gives CASSLPLTGREDYGYTF. Combining the CDR3 with reference TRBV7-9 and TRBJ1-2 gives the whole variable domain DTGVSQNPRHKITKRGQNVTFRCDPISEHNRLYWYRQTLGQGPEFLTYFQNEAQLEKSRLLSDRFSAERPKGSFSTLEIQRTEQGDSAMYLCASSLPLTGREDYGYTFGSGTRLTVV.

This clone has a single count. The chain uses TRBV4-3 and TRBJ1-4; TRBD1 is a possible D gene (5 bases). From germline, CDR1 is LGHNA and CDR2 YSLEER. V dropped 3 bases and J dropped 12 bases, with 11 bases sitting between them. This CDR3 region has 12 residues. The CDR3 is CASSQLGGELFF. The CDR3 bases are TGCGCCAGCAGCCAGCTTGGAGGGGAACTGTTTTTT.

This clone was detected only once. This may be a read error, as it is one base from a much larger clone. The CDR3 bases are TGTGCCAGCAGTTTATCAGGGGGCAATCAGCCCCAGCATTTT. It translates to CASSLSGGNQPQHF. The rearrangement links TRBV27 to TRBJ1-5, with a tentative D call TRBD1 (5 bases). In germline, CDR1 is MNHEY, CDR2 SMNVEV (reference sequence). Trimming took 0 bases from V and 2 from J, leaving 5 bases between them. The CDR3 is made up of 14 amino acids.

The V gene is TRBV27, the J gene TRBJ2-2; D is uncertain. Trimming removed 5 bases from V and 5 bases from J, with 15 bases in between. The germline V gene has CDR1 MNHEY and CDR2 SMNVEV (reference sequence). The CDR3 extends over 15 amino acids. The CDR3 spells CASSINPPRTGELFF. For the CDR3, the DNA is TGTGCCAGCAGTATAAATCCCCCGCGTACCGGGGAGCTGTTTTTT.

V and J are TRBV11-1 and TRBJ2-7; D is ambiguous. Germline CDR1 reads SGHAT; CDR2 reads FQDESV (reference sequence). The CDR3 covers 15 residues. Trimming removed 1 base from V and 2 bases from J, with 12 bases in between. This chain's CDR3 is CASSLEGQAAYEQYF. In DNA form, the CDR3 reads TGTGCCAGCAGCTTAGAAGGTCAGGCAGCCTACGAGCAGTACTTC. The whole variable domain, remainder taken from reference TRBV11-1 and TRBJ2-7, is EAEVAQSPRYKITEKSQAVAFWCDPISGHATLYWYRQILGQGPELLVQFQDESVVDDSQLPKDRFSAERLKGVDSTLKIQPAELGDSAMYLCASSLEGQAAYEQYFGPGTRLTVT.

The chain uses TRBV19 and TRBJ2-2, with 7 bases lining up with TRBD2. J was trimmed by 3 bases and V by 4 bases; bases with no gene match: 5. CDR3 length: 15 amino acids. Germline V lookup: CDR1 LNHDA, CDR2 SQIVND (reference sequence). CDR3 in amino acids: CASSTLADYTGELFF. DNA for the CDR3: TGTGCCAGTAGTACGCTAGCGGACTACACCGGGGAGCTGTTTTTT.

This clone turned up a few times. This chain links TRBV28 with TRBJ2-7, with 8 bases that match TRBD2. The J segment lost 6 bases and the V segment lost 7 bases, leaving 17 bases of the junction unmatched. The CDR3 runs 16 residues. CDR1 and CDR2 from the germline V gene are MDHEN and SYDVKM. The CDR3 DNA follows: TGTGCCAGCACCCCCGGGGGGGCCCCTCTTAGAGGCGAGCAGTACTTC. This encodes CASTPGGAPLRGEQYF.

The chain is built from TRBV30 and TRBJ2-1; 8 positions match TRBD1. V lost 0 bases to trimming and J lost 6 bases; unmatched junction nucleotides: 10. The CDR3 is 16 residues long. Germline V gives CDR1 GTSNPN, CDR2 SVGIG (reference sequence). The CDR3 nucleotides are TGTGCCTGGAGTGTACGTTACGGGACAGGACCCAATGAGCAGTTCTTC. This gives the protein CAWSVRYGTGPNEQFF.

The V and J genes are TRBV29-1 and TRBJ2-2; tentatively, D is TRBD1 (7 bases). The CDR3 loop spans 13 amino acids. Germline loops: CDR1 SQVTM, CDR2 ANQGSEA. The V and J ends lost 7 bases and 0 bases respectively, with 9 bases between them. This CDR3 is CSGGTANTGELFF. In DNA, the CDR3 is TGCAGCGGCGGGACAGCGAACACCGGGGAGCTGTTTTTT.

The chain combines TRBV11-2 with TRBJ1-3; D gene unclear. This CDR3 is built from 14 residues. Trimming took 5 bases from V and 4 from J, leaving 12 bases between them. CDR1 and CDR2 (germline): SGHAT, FQNNGV. In DNA form, the CDR3 reads TGTGCCAGCAGCCATACTCGGGGAGGAAACACCATATATTTT. Translating gives CASSHTRGGNTIYF.